This passage covers 26 T cell receptor beta chains from one sample sequenced in a study of T cells in women clearing cervical HPV infection. The method was immunoSEQ multiplex PCR; TCRdb's version includes in-frame clones alone and lacks a portion of them. This sample's table has roughly 20,000 clones. Source material: blood buffy coat. These receptors all come from a woman aged 18 to 75 with a cervical HPV16 infection that either progressed to CIN3+ or cleared (not recorded which).

As to this clone: The DNA ends 3 residues before the CDR3 does, and the rest of the CDR3 is filled in from the germline J gene. This rearrangement joins TRBV10-3 to TRBJ2-3; the D gene is possibly TRBD1 (6 bases). Germline CDR1 is ENHRY and CDR2 is SYGVKD. Deletions cut 6 bases from V and 0 bases from J, with 19 bases between. The CDR3 runs 17 residues. The covered CDR3 bases are TGTGCCATCAGCCTCCAACAGGGACCCTCTAGCACAGATACG. Encoded protein: CAISLQQGPSSTDT. The complete CDR3 protein is CAISLQQGPSSTDTQYF.

CDR3 protein: CAISPQGPGNQPQHF. Incomplete CDR3 DNA: TGTGCCATCAGTCCACAGGGGCCGGGCAATCAGCCC. The rearrangement uses TRBV10-3 and TRBJ1-5, with 7 bases that match TRBD1. The sequence runs out 3 residues before the end of the CDR3; the remainder is reconstructed from the germline J gene. Germline lookup yields CDR1 ENHRY and CDR2 SYGVKD. The CDR3 sequence is 15 residues long. The V gene end was trimmed by 5 bases and the J gene end by 2 bases; junction bases not matched to a gene: 6.

Comment on this clone: The read is 3 residues too short to cover the CDR3 end, so that end is filled in from the germline J gene. The chain links TRBV5-1 to TRBJ1-2; the match to TRBD1 covers 10 bases. The germline gives CDR1 SGHRS, CDR2 YFSETQ. The trim removed 3 bases at V and 4 bases at J, leaving 3 bases unmatched. The CDR3 has 14 residues. CDR3 sequence: CASSWGTGAYGYTF. Incomplete CDR3 DNA: TGCGCCAGCAGCTGGGGGACAGGGGCCTATGGC. The whole variable domain, remainder taken from reference TRBV5-1 and TRBJ1-2, is KAGVTQTPRYLIKTRGQQVTLSCSPISGHRSVSWYQQTPGQGLQFLFEYFSETQRNKGNFPGRFSGRQFSNSRSEMNVSTLELGDSALYLCASSWGTGAYGYTFGSGTRLTVV.

Worth noting for this clone: The read ends 3 residues early relative to the CDR3; the germline J gene fills the gap. V gene TRBV7-3 combines with J gene TRBJ2-4; D may be TRBD1 (6 bases). Per the germline V gene, CDR1 is SGHTA and CDR2 is FQGTGA. This CDR3 contains 16 residues. The sequenced CDR3 bases are TGTGCCAGCAGCTTAAGGGGGCAGGAACTTCACTATGGT. Amino acids: CASSLRGQELHYG. The full CDR3 protein is CASSLRGQELHYGQYF.

Comments on this clone: One end of the junction fails to match germline, which may point to a read error. The CDR3 reads CASSDRGGSAANVLTF. Incomplete CDR3 DNA: TGTGCCAGCAGCGACAGGGGGGGGTCTGCGGCCAACGTC. The J gene is TRBJ2-6, the V gene TRBV6-2 or TRBV6-3; 9 bases line up with TRBD1. The read stops 3 residues short of the end of the CDR3; the missing end is completed from the germline J gene. This CDR3 is built from 16 residues. Germline V gene lookup returns CDR1 MNHEY and CDR2 SVGEGT.

With regard to this clone: Read coverage stops 3 residues before the CDR3 terminus; the germline J gene supplies the remainder. This chain uses TRBV20-1 with TRBJ1-4; D unresolved. The CDR3 runs to 15 residues. Germline CDR1 is DFQATT and CDR2 is SNEGSKA (reference sequence). This CDR3 is CSAQTSGNYNSPLFF. The sequenced part of the CDR3 DNA is TGCAGTGCGCAGACGTCGGGGAACTATAATTCACCA.

A note on this clone: The read comes to an end 3 residues before the CDR3 does, leaving the germline J gene to fill in the end. The genes are TRBV19 and TRBJ1-5; possible D gene TRBD1, 6 bases. This CDR3 has 18 residues. CDR1 and CDR2 from the germline V gene are LNHDA and SQIVND (reference sequence). V lost 7 bases to trimming and J lost 2 bases, with 24 bases between them. CDR3 bases read: TGTGCCAGTATCGCGCGCACGGGGGGCGGTTTGGGCAATCAGCCC. Protein product: CASIARTGGGLGNQP. The entire CDR3 sequence reads CASIARTGGGLGNQPQHF.

In the case of this clone: The DNA ends 3 residues before the CDR3 does, and the rest of the CDR3 is filled in from the germline J gene. The V call is TRBV6-2 or TRBV6-3, the J call TRBJ2-3; 12 bases line up with TRBD2. Germline V gene sequence: CDR1 MNHEY, CDR2 SVGEGT. The CDR3 is made up of 14 amino acids. The covered CDR3 bases are TGTGCCAGCCTACTAGCGGGGGGCCCGGAGACG. Its translation: CASLLAGGPET. The complete CDR3 reads CASLLAGGPETQYF.

A remark on this clone: The CDR3 extends 3 residues past the end of the read, so its final part is completed from the germline J gene. The rearrangement joins TRBV6-2 or TRBV6-3 to TRBJ1-1, with D hard to call. Germline CDR1 MNHEY, CDR2 SVGEGT. The CDR3 has 13 residues. Trimming pared 6 bases from V and 6 bases from J, leaving 14 bases between. CDR3 region: CASRSYGVAEAFF. CDR3 bases read: TGTGCCAGCAGGAGTTACGGGGTCGCTGAA.

A note on this clone: The missing CDR3 end, 3 residues past where the read stops, is filled in from the germline J gene. The V and J genes are TRBV9 and TRBJ1-6; the D is unclear. V dropped 0 bases and J dropped 9 bases, with 16 bases sitting between them. Germline CDR1 and CDR2: SGDLS and YYNGEE. The CDR3 contains 16 residues. The part of the CDR3 DNA that was read is TGTGCCAGCAGCGTAGGAACAGCCGGGGAGGGTTCACCC. The encoded protein is CASSVGTAGEGSP. The complete CDR3 reads CASSVGTAGEGSPLHF.

The CDR3 loop is CSAREGHSRQPQHF. Incomplete CDR3 DNA: TGCAGTGCTAGAGAAGGACATAGCCGCCAGCCC. The chain employs TRBV20-1 and TRBJ1-5, with D maybe TRBD1 (5 bases). Coverage ceases 3 residues before the CDR3 finishes, and the germline J gene fills in the end. With 0 bases removed from V and 7 bases from J, the gap between germline ends came to 13 bases. Germline V gene data show CDR1 as DFQATT and CDR2 as SNEGSKA (reference sequence). The CDR3 runs to 14 residues.

Concerning this clone: Read sequence stops 3 residues before the CDR3 end, and the germline J gene provides the missing end. This chain uses TRBV29-1 with TRBJ2-4; 8 bases are shared with TRBD1. The CDR3 contains 12 residues. Per germline, CDR1 SQVTM and CDR2 ANQGSEA. Incomplete CDR3 DNA: TGCAGCGGATCCGGACAGGGAAGCGGT. It translates to CSGSGQGSG. The full CDR3 sequence reads CSGSGQGSGQYF.

Turning to this clone: The read terminates 3 residues ahead of where the CDR3 ends, so the germline J gene completes it. This chain joins TRBV20-1 and TRBJ1-6, with 9 bases matching TRBD1. Per germline, CDR1 DFQATT and CDR2 SNEGSKA (reference sequence). Unmatched junction bases numbered 5, after V lost 6 bases and J lost 8 bases. CDR3 size: 13 residues. The CDR3 DNA, read in part, is TGCAGTGCAGGGACAGGGTTGGATTCACCC. Translation gives CSAGTGLDSP. The complete CDR3 reads CSAGTGLDSPLHF.

Concerning this clone itself: The CDR3 end lies 3 residues beyond the end of the read and is filled in from the germline J gene. The genes are TRBV18 and TRBJ2-3, with a possible D match to TRBD2 (6 bases). V gave up 3 bases and J gave up 4 bases, with 14 bases separating them. Germline CDR1 is KGHSH and CDR2 is LQKENI. The CDR3 extends over 15 amino acids. The covered CDR3 bases are TGTGCCAGCTCACCTCTCGCGGGGTCCGCAGATACG. It encodes CASSPLAGSADT. In full, the CDR3 is CASSPLAGSADTQYF.

Worth noting for this clone: The CDR3 goes on 3 residues after the read ends, and that part is filled in from the germline J gene. This chain links TRBV5-1 with TRBJ2-7; TRBD1 matches at 8 bases. Germline CDR1 and CDR2: SGHRS and YFSETQ. V shed 5 bases and J 2 bases; nucleotides not matched to a gene: 6. CDR3 length: 14 residues. CDR3: CASRRAGGTYEQYF. Incomplete CDR3 DNA: TGCGCCAGCAGGCGGGCAGGGGGCACCTACGAG.

Details on this clone: Read coverage stops 3 residues before the CDR3 terminus; the germline J gene supplies the remainder. The V gene is TRBV19, the J gene TRBJ1-2, with TRBD1 identical over 9 bases. CDR1 and CDR2 (germline): LNHDA, SQIVND (reference sequence). This CDR3 has 15 residues. Partial CDR3 DNA: TGTGCCAGTAGTATAGGGACAGGGGTCACAGATACC. Translation gives CASSIGTGVTDT. The whole CDR3 protein is CASSIGTGVTDTYTF.

With respect to this clone: Germline is not matched at one junction end, which may reflect a read error. The DNA ends 3 residues before the CDR3 does, and the rest of the CDR3 is filled in from the germline J gene. V usage is TRBV4-2 and J usage is TRBJ1-6; TRBD1 agrees at 7 bases. This CDR3 is built from 16 residues. Germline CDR1 reads LGHNA; CDR2 reads YNFKEQ. Incomplete CDR3 DNA: TGCGCCAGCAGCCAGGGAAGGGGACAGCCTAATTCACCC. It is translated as CASSQGRGQPNSP. The CDR3, in full, reads CASSQGRGQPNSPLHF.

The covered CDR3 bases are TGCGCCAGCAGCTTAGGCAGGGAAGAGACG. Protein product: CASSLGREET. From start to end, the CDR3 is CASSLGREETQYF. V is TRBV5-1 and J is TRBJ2-3; possibly TRBD1 for D (5 bases). The sequenced fragment ends 3 residues before the CDR3 boundary, so the rest is inferred from the germline J gene. CDR3 size: 13 residues. The germline gives CDR1 SGHRS, CDR2 YFSETQ. Full variable domain (missing parts from reference TRBV5-1 and TRBJ2-3): KAGVTQTPRYLIKTRGQQVTLSCSPISGHRSVSWYQQTPGQGLQFLFEYFSETQRNKGNFPGRFSGRQFSNSRSEMNVSTLELGDSALYLCASSLGREETQYFGPGTRLTVL.

Turning to this clone: The CDR3 end is not reached by the read, which stops 3 residues before it; the germline J gene fills it in. This chain joins TRBV19 and TRBJ1-4; TRBD1 matches at 9 bases. CDR3 length: 17 amino acids. CDR1 LNHDA and CDR2 SQIVND come from the germline V gene (reference sequence). The sequenced part of the CDR3 DNA is TGTGCCAGTAGCCAGACAGGGGGTAGCTCTGGGGCCAACGTA. Translating gives CASSQTGGSSGANV. In full, the CDR3 is CASSQTGGSSGANVLFF.

In the case of this clone: Coverage ceases 3 residues before the CDR3 finishes, and the germline J gene fills in the end. The chain employs TRBV7-2 and TRBJ2-2, with D hard to call. The CDR3 is 13 residues long. The germline gives CDR1 SGHTA, CDR2 FQGNSA. The V gene lost 3 bases and the J gene lost 5 bases, with 7 bases spanning the gap. CDR3 DNA, as far as it was read: TGTGCCAGCAGCTTGACACTTACCGGGGAG. Protein: CASSLTLTGE. The entire CDR3 protein is CASSLTLTGELFF.

Of note for this clone: The CDR3 end falls 3 residues outside the read, so it is completed with the germline J gene. The rearrangement links TRBV7-2 to TRBJ1-1; 8 nucleotides line up with TRBD1. The CDR3 contains 15 residues. From germline, CDR1 is SGHTA and CDR2 FQGNSA. V shed 5 bases and J 1 base; nucleotides not matched to a gene: 6. CDR3 DNA, as far as it was read: TGTGCCAGCAGCCCTTGGACAGGGACGAACACTGAA. Translated: CASSPWTGTNTE. The whole CDR3 protein is CASSPWTGTNTEAFF. The full variable domain, completed using reference TRBV7-2 and TRBJ1-1, is GAGVSQSPSNKVTEKGKDVELRCDPISGHTALYWYRQSLGQGLEFLIYFQGNSAPDKSGLPSDRFSAERTGGSVSTLTIQRTQQEDSAVYLCASSPWTGTNTEAFFGQGTRLTVV.

A word on this clone: The read comes to an end 3 residues before the CDR3 does, leaving the germline J gene to fill in the end. The gene calls are TRBV29-1 and TRBJ2-6, with 10 bases fitting TRBD1. Germline V CDR1 and CDR2: SQVTM, ANQGSEA. V lost 6 bases, J lost 2 bases, and 1 base stayed unmatched. The CDR3 contains 14 residues. The DNA read from the CDR3 is TGCAGCGTGGGGACAGGGGCTGGGGCCAACGTC. The encoded protein is CSVGTGAGANV. The whole CDR3 sequence is CSVGTGAGANVLTF.

Regarding this clone: The read stops 3 residues short of the end of the CDR3; the missing end is completed from the germline J gene. The chain has TRBV5-1 and TRBJ2-2, with a weak D call TRBD1 (6 bases). Germline CDR1 is SGHRS and CDR2 is YFSETQ. The CDR3 spans 16 residues. CDR3: CASSLGGPATNEKLFF. Incomplete CDR3 DNA: TGCGCCAGCAGCTTGGGGGGGCCAGCAACTAATGAAAAG.

As regards this clone: The observed sequence ends 3 residues before the CDR3 terminus, with the missing tail filled in from the germline J gene. The chain recombines TRBV6-2 or TRBV6-3 with TRBJ2-2; D possibly corresponds to TRBD1 (6 bases). Germline CDR1 and CDR2: MNHEY and SVGEGT. With 8 bases removed from V and 8 bases from J, the gap between germline ends came to 24 bases. The CDR3 covers 16 residues. CDR3: CASCVLPGAEAGELFF. CDR3 DNA (partial): TGTGCCAGCTGTGTTCTCCCAGGGGCCGAGGCGGGGGAG.

A note on this clone: Read coverage stops 3 residues before the CDR3 terminus; the germline J gene supplies the remainder. The chain recombines TRBV6-2 or TRBV6-3 with TRBJ2-5, with no clear D. Germline values: CDR1 MNHEY, CDR2 SVGEGT. V lost 8 bases and J lost 0, with 7 bases in between. The CDR3 runs to 12 residues. The CDR3 protein is CASEGYQETQYF. The CDR3 DNA, read in part, is TGTGCCAGCGAAGGTTACCAAGAGACC.

In regard to this clone: The read ends 3 residues before the CDR3 terminus; that terminus is restored from the germline J gene. The V gene is TRBV5-1, the J gene TRBJ1-4; perhaps TRBD1 as D (5 bases). CDR1 SGHRS and CDR2 YFSETQ come from the germline V gene. The ends were cut back, 4 bases at V and 3 bases at J, with 13 bases in the middle. The CDR3 loop spans 15 amino acids. The CDR3: CASSLAGTANEKLFF. The DNA read from the CDR3 is TGCGCCAGCAGCCTGGCCGGGACTGCTAATGAAAAA.